This T cell receptor beta chain was sequenced in a study of cytomegalovirus exposure and HLA in healthy donors. The V end lost 2 bases, the J end lost 7 bases, and 5 bases lay between the germline ends. Germline loops: CDR1 MDHEN, CDR2 SYDVKM. CDR3 size: 12 residues. With 60 Vbeta and 13 Jbeta primers, the PCR was carried out. Assay: immunoSEQ multiplex PCR; the TCRdb copy retains only in-frame clones and omits some. Among roughly 130,000 clones listed, around three quarters were seen once. This clone was observed a single time. Sequencing was performed on PBMCs. The rearrangement links TRBV28 to TRBJ2-2; unclear D gene. The TCR was taken from a man between 35 and 55 years old in good health and CMV-seronegative. CDR3: CASSLLVGELFF. The CDR3 nucleotides are TGTGCCAGCAGTTTACTAGTCGGGGAGCTGTTTTTT. Full variable domain (missing parts from reference TRBV28 and TRBJ2-2): DVKVTQSSRYLVKRTGEKVFLECVQDMDHENMFWYRQDPGLGLRLIYFSYDVKMKEKGDIPEGYSVSREKKERFSLILESASTNQTSMYLCASSLLVGELFFGEGSRLTVL.